The T cell receptor beta chain described here comes from a study of OX40 agonist ivuxolimab in advanced cancers. As for the study in general: Ivuxolimab, an antibody acting as an agonist of OX40 (CD134), was used to treat patients. Ivuxolimab doses were 0.01, 0.1, 0.3, 1.5, 3 or 10 mg/kg every 2 weeks.

CDR3 length equals 15 residues. Germline V gene sequence: CDR1 SGHNT, CDR2 YYREEE (reference sequence). The V and J ends lost 0 bases and 4 bases respectively, with 13 bases between them. TCRdb's table, derived via immunoSEQ multiplex PCR, lists solely in-frame clones and lacks some. The profile shows about 82,000 clones, over 65% of them singletons. The chain carries TRBV5-4 and TRBJ2-5, with D hard to call. The clonotype originates from an adult with an advanced solid tumor such as melanoma, head and neck, liver or kidney cancer. Sequencing used CD4+ or CD8+ T cells sorted from blood, obtained in a trial of the OX40 agonist ivuxolimab. The CDR3 region is CASSLAQARGETQYF. The CDR3 coding sequence is TGTGCCAGCAGCTTGGCCCAGGCAAGAGGAGAGACCCAGTACTTC.